The next 10 T cell receptor beta chains were all read from a single sample in a study of Graves' ophthalmopathy and Graves' hyperthyroidism. TCR beta CDR3 amplification used RNA transcripts. HTBI primers were used in a first-round RT-PCR, which preceded a second-round multiplex PCR. Each CDR3 protein gets one entry after TCRdb re-called the multiplex PCR reads with MiXCR. The data hold about 550,000 distinct CDR3 sequences, with under 40% observed a single time. The material sequenced was peripheral blood or thyroid tissue (not recorded which). The receptors were sampled from an adult man with Graves' hyperthyroidism.

This chain connects TRBV25-1 to TRBJ2-7; 12 bases match TRBD1. Germline CDR1 is MGHDK and CDR2 is SYGVNS. The CDR3 totals 18 residues. Unmatched junction bases numbered 13, after V lost 4 bases and J lost 3 bases. CDR3 residues: CASSGAGTGGSNFYEQYF. CDR3 DNA: TGTGCCAGCAGTGGAGCCGGGACAGGGGGCTCAAACTTCTACGAGCAGTACTTC.

The J gene is TRBJ1-1, the V gene TRBV5-1; TRBD1 agrees at 7 bases. This CDR3 is 14 amino acids long. J lost 7 bases, V lost 2 bases, and 8 bases had no gene match. Germline assignment: CDR1 SGHRS and CDR2 YFSETQ. CDR3 in DNA: TGCGCCAGCAGCTTCCAGGGGGGAGGCAATGAAGCTTTCTTT. This gives the protein CASSFQGGGNEAFF.

This chain links TRBV15 with TRBJ2-5; 8 positions agree with TRBD2. V gave up 3 bases and J gave up 5 bases; unmatched junction bases: 8. The germline V gene has CDR1 LNHNV and CDR2 YYDKDF (reference sequence). The CDR3 is 15 residues long. This CDR3 reads CATSSKRGGSETQYF. Here the CDR3 DNA reads TGTGCCACCAGCAGTAAACGCGGGGGGTCTGAGACCCAGTACTTC.

The V and J genes are TRBV7-2 and TRBJ1-2; 7 nucleotides align to TRBD1. With V trimmed by 2 bases and J by 2 bases, 5 bases remained unmatched. CDR1 SGHTA and CDR2 FQGNSA come from the germline V gene. The CDR3 extends over 15 amino acids. In DNA form, the CDR3 reads TGTGCCAGCAGCTTAATTCAGGGGGACAACTATGGCTACACCTTC. Its translation is CASSLIQGDNYGYTF.

This clonotype was detected ten times or more. This rearrangement joins TRBV5-8 to TRBJ2-2; a weak D match, TRBD2 (6 bases). Germline V gene sequence: CDR1 SGHTS, CDR2 YDEGEE. This CDR3 has 16 residues. V lost 4 bases and J lost 6, with 19 bases in between. CDR3 residues: CASSRSGPPFPGELFF. The CDR3 region has the DNA TGTGCCAGCAGCCGGAGCGGGCCGCCGTTCCCCGGGGAGCTGTTTTTT.

This sequence joins TRBV10-3 and TRBJ1-2, with 11 nucleotides matching TRBD1. The junction had 1 base not matched to a gene; V was cut back by 10 bases and J by 6 bases. CDR3 length: 11 amino acids. Germline V gene data show CDR1 as ENHRY and CDR2 as SYGVKD. The CDR3 spells CATGQGDGYTF. CDR3 nucleotide sequence: TGTGCCACGGGACAGGGGGATGGCTACACCTTC.

The chain couples TRBV6-5 to TRBJ2-5; no reliable D call. Looked up from germline, CDR1 is MNHEY and CDR2 is SVGAGI. This CDR3 region has 13 residues. V lost 8 bases and J 7 bases, leaving 17 bases between the germline ends. This chain's CDR3 is CASPSGPVWTQYF. The CDR3 coding sequence is TGTGCCAGCCCTTCAGGCCCAGTTTGGACCCAGTACTTC.

The sample holds many counts of this clonotype. V gene TRBV10-3 combines with J gene TRBJ1-3, with TRBD1 as a possible D gene (5 bases). The germline V gene has CDR1 ENHRY and CDR2 SYGVKD. The CDR3 extends over 15 amino acids. V lost 4 bases and J 0 bases, leaving 10 bases between the germline ends. The CDR3: CAISATATSGNTIYF. CDR3 DNA sequence: TGTGCCATCAGTGCGACAGCGACCTCTGGAAACACCATATATTTT.

This clonotype has ten or more counts. The V call is TRBV5-8, the J call TRBJ1-4; D not resolved. Looked up from germline, CDR1 is SGHTS and CDR2 is YDEGEE. V lost 4 bases and J 4 bases, leaving 11 bases between the germline ends. This CDR3 is 14 amino acids long. The CDR3 DNA reads as TGTGCCAGCAGCGACCGAGGAGTTAATGAAAAACTGTTTTTT. As protein: CASSDRGVNEKLFF.

The chain recombines TRBV29-1 with TRBJ1-1; TRBD1 matches 7 bases. After removal of 2 bases from V and 4 bases from J, the junction contained 13 bases not matched to a gene. Germline CDR1 is SQVTM and CDR2 is ANQGSEA. The CDR3 totals 16 residues. The CDR3 here is CSVEIGTATDSTEAFF. The CDR3 nucleotides are TGCAGCGTTGAAATCGGGACAGCGACGGATAGCACTGAAGCTTTCTTT.